This TCR beta chain was retrieved from a study of blood T cells in healthy people across ages (dated by TCRdb to 2013 to 2016). General notes on the study: In model experiments, roughly one uniquely barcoded TCR beta cDNA molecule per two T cells was captured by template switching. The study measured age-related changes in TCR beta repertoire diversity using deep sequencing normalized with unique cDNA molecular identifiers. The donors were divided into four age groups: young (average around 16 years), middle-aged (about 39), aged (about 62) and long-lived (around 87). Donors of different ages were randomly distributed across sequencing lanes to avoid experimental bias. For two donors (one aged 18 to 30 and one aged 80 or older), the study analyzed two additional independent replicas of 1 million unique cDNA reads from the same blood draw. Results and caveats for the whole study, not just this receptor: Since profiling was done on bulk unsorted PBMCs, naive and antigen-experienced compartments could not be conclusively compared. The long-lived group showed more naive CD4+ T cells, fewer expanded clones and increased TCR diversity than the aged group, suggesting age selection. Total diversity estimates from one million sequenced T cells were considered lower bounds and underestimates. There was a strong correlation between observed TCR beta diversity and the percentage of naive T cells measured by flow cytometry. The CMV infection status of donors was not known, potentially confounding age-related changes in expanded clonotypes. As age increased, observed TCR beta diversity per million T cells dropped in a roughly linear way, and a significant reduction was already evident by age 40.

Library creation used 5' RACE. Sequencing was performed on an Illumina HiSeq 2500. The second PCR ran for about 6 to 12 cycles and used a J-beta primer mix along with a sample-barcoded 5' primer. Each TCR beta cDNA molecule received a unique molecular identifier from a template-switch 5' adaptor carrying 12 random nucleotides. Each sample yielded at least 3 million CDR3-containing paired-end reads. The Mint cDNA synthesis kit, primed by a TRBC-specific oligonucleotide, was used to synthesize first-strand cDNA from all RNA. Following uracil-DNA glycosylase treatment, a first 18-cycle PCR with universal primers M1SS and BC2_uni_R was performed on all cDNA. The source study handled its data this way. Each sample was normalized by randomly selecting 1 million high-quality reads, each carrying a distinct molecular identifier. Instead of being binned into consensus sequences, reads with shared molecular identifiers were discarded. CDR3 identification, clonotype clustering and error correction used MiTCR with a Q25 quality threshold and the strictest error-elimination algorithm. Lower-bound total TCR beta diversity was estimated with a nonparametric unseen species model using Euler transformation. The public reads were run again by TCRdb, first through fastp at Q25 and then through MiXCR, and only productive beta chains were kept. Identical CDR3 proteins give one entry, which carries the most common genes and DNA. The V and J calls were determined by TCRdb, not by the authors. This sample comprises about 620,000 distinct CDR3 sequences, 45% to 60% of them detected only once. 13% of the sample lies in the top ten.

Concerning this clonotype itself: The antigen it binds to is not known. Per-base quality was not reported, and no clone a single base away is much larger than it.

The donors were around 39 Caucasian individuals from Russia, aged roughly 6 to 100 years, who were systemically healthy. Each donor gave around 9.5 milliliters of peripheral blood, collected into EDTA-treated Vacutainer tubes. Ficoll-Paque density-gradient centrifugation was used to isolate PBMCs, with at least 7 million per sample. Trizol reagent was used to extract total RNA from PBMCs, with at least 5.5 micrograms per sample. The percentages of naive CD45RAhigh/CD27high T cells were determined by flow cytometry on a PBMC aliquot from every donor. V is trimmed back by 8 bases and J by 5 bases, and the junction contains 4 bases that no gene match accounts for. CDR1 and CDR2 (MDHEN, SYDVKM) derive from the germline V gene. The CDR3 runs 13 residues from the cysteine to the phenylalanine. Only the CDR3 region is kept as DNA, spanning 39 bases read in frame from base 1.

In this chain, TRBV28 is recombined with TRBJ2-1, and TRBD2 aligns with 9 junction nucleotides. The clonotype was recovered from a woman of 80 years or more in good health. Sample: blood. The nucleotides read TGTGCCAGCCGACTAGCGGCAGACAATGAGCAGTTCTTC. Its coded protein is CASRLAADNEQFF.